Sequencing of this TCR beta chain was carried out in a study of cytomegalovirus exposure and HLA in healthy donors. General study results and limits: Sequence variants that were highly shared formed a cluster that was likely a sequencing artifact.

The PCR made use of 60 Vbeta and 13 Jbeta primers. Assay used: immunoSEQ multiplex PCR; TCRdb lists only in-frame clones, some missing. Of approximately 150,000 clones in the sample, about 64% were seen once. The V gene's germline CDR1 is GTSNPN and CDR2 SVGIG (reference sequence). The junction had 1 base not matched to a gene; V was cut back by 4 bases and J by 4 bases. CDR3 length: 13 amino acids. About this clone: Its antigen is as yet unknown.

The receptor was isolated from a man aged 55 to 70 in good health and CMV-seronegative. The chain combines TRBV30 with TRBJ2-2; TRBD1 aligns across 9 bases. Sequenced: PBMCs. CDR3 DNA sequence: TGTGCCTGGAAGGACAGGGGCACCGGGGAGCTGTTTTTT. Translated: CAWKDRGTGELFF.